The entry below describes one TCR beta chain. Its antigen is currently not known. No much larger clone exists at a distance of one base, and base qualities are not known. The data derive from a study of blood T cell repertoires in COVID-19 (dated by TCRdb to 2018 to 2021). Study-wide context: The collaborator samples originated in the United States, Italy and Spain and spanned the acute and convalescent phases of COVID-19. The prospective study material was composed of cDNA or gDNA derived from T cells, B-cell-depleted T cells, or PBMCs. Deeply sampled blood TCRbeta repertoires from subjects exposed to, actively infected with, or recovered from COVID-19 were included in the dataset. A freely available public database, intended as a resource for researchers studying the immune response to SARS-CoV-2, is where the repertoires were released. The samples were drawn from the first 160 participants of the ongoing ImmuneRACE study and from 1,254 subjects provided by 6 global collaborators. Sample metadata almost always included a de-identified subject ID, COVID-19 status, age in years and sex. HLA class I and class II types, where available, came from metadata supplied by the sample provider rather than from assay-based typing. Overall results and qualifications from the work: How much clinical and demographic metadata was included differed by source and by participant, and the metadata was provided uncurated.

TCRbeta CDR3 regions were amplified from genomic DNA using the immunoSEQ Assay, a bias-controlled multiplex PCR. In the source study's methods: Nucleated cell counts per sample were estimated from amplification of reference gene primers within the assay. Sequence reads were collapsed and filtered to measure the absolute abundance of every unique TCRbeta CDR3 rearrangement. Productive Simpson clonality was computed per sample as the square root of Simpson's diversity index over productive rearrangements. Not all clones reach the TCRdb copy of this immuneACCESS table, which keeps in-frame sequences only. Checked studies attribute under half of the gap to unresolved V genes and leave the rest unexplained. The V and J calls and clone size are taken from that table; D and trimming were inferred from the DNA. In all, the sample holds around 280,000 clones, and roughly 89% of those were seen once. In total, the top ten clones hold 1.7% of the sample.

The CDR3 sequence holds 15 residues, the cysteine and phenylalanine included. This entry keeps only the CDR3 DNA: 45 bases, framed from base 1. CDR1 and CDR2 are drawn from the germline V gene: KGHDR, SFDVKD. Trimming accounts for 4 bases at V and 6 bases at J, while the number of junction bases matched to no gene is 6. In the prospective study, participants were 18 to 89 years old, resided in fewer than 25 geographic areas of the United States, and were enrolled through a virtual design. In the prospective study, participants were assigned to cohorts based on the clinical history participants reported in a screening survey and a study questionnaire. In the prospective study, whole blood, serum and a nasopharyngeal or oropharyngeal swab were collected from each participant by mobile phlebotomists. Over a roughly two-month period, participants in the prospective study had the option of providing additional blood draws and questionnaires. Prospective study blood samples were shipped either frozen or at room temperature before DNA extraction.

The clonotype comes from a young woman with acute COVID-19. The specimen was PBMCs or T cells enriched from blood (not recorded which). The chain is encoded by TRBV24-1 joined to TRBJ1-2, with 11 central nucleotides matching TRBD1. CDR3 reads: CATSDHGTGGNGYTF. In nucleotides, the sequence is TGTGCCACCAGTGACCATGGGACAGGGGGGAATGGCTACACCTTC.